A selection of T cell receptor beta chains follows, all from one sample in a study of Graves' ophthalmopathy and Graves' hyperthyroidism. TCRdb called the multiplex PCR reads again in MiXCR, with one record for every CDR3 protein. The sample shows hundreds of thousands of distinct CDR3 sequences, around a fifth of them seen only once. Material for sequencing was peripheral blood. These receptors came from a woman younger than 30 with stable Graves' hyperthyroidism. Some clones in this sample may be carry-over from other donors' samples. Both conserved end residues are part of each CDR3. A D gene is named only where the DNA matches it firmly. For some rows the clone size is stated as once, few or many, or as a class when expanded; others skip it.

J gene | D gene | clone size | V gene | CDR3 DNA | CDR3 protein
TRBJ2-7 | TRBD2 | many | TRBV5-1 | TGCGCCAGCAGCATAACGAACCTAGCGGGGGACCACGAGCAGTACTTC | CASSITNLAGDHEQYF
TRBJ2-5 | TRBD2 | many | TRBV28 | TGTGCCAGCAAAGGGGGTCGGGGGGGCCGTGGAGAGACCCAGTACTTC | CASKGGRGGRGETQYF
TRBJ2-7 | TRBD2 | many | TRBV28 | TGTGCCAGCAGTTTAAAACTAGCGGGACCTTATACGCCGTACTTC | CASSLKLAGPYTPYF
TRBJ1-2 | . | many | TRBV12-3/TRBV12-4 | TGTGCCAGCAGTTTATGGACCTATGGCTACACCTTC | CASSLWTYGYTF
TRBJ1-2 | TRBD1 | many | TRBV27 | TGTGCCAGCAGTTTTGGGGGACAGTCTCTTTATGGCTACACCTTC | CASSFGGQSLYGYTF
TRBJ1-1 | . | few | TRBV7-9 | TGTGCCAGCAGCTTAATCGGATCGGGGGACACTGAAGCTTTCTTT | CASSLIGSGDTEAFF
TRBJ2-7 | TRBD2 | many | TRBV12-3/TRBV12-4 | TGTGCCAGCAGTACTAGCGGGGGAGAATACGAGCAGTACTTC | CASSTSGGEYEQYF
TRBJ2-2 | . | few | TRBV9 | TGTGCCAGCAGCGTAGAGCCTAGCAGAGGGGGGGAGCTGTTTTTT | CASSVEPSRGGELFF
TRBJ2-2 | . | few | TRBV5-4 | TGTGCCAGCAGCCCAGTGGACACCGGGGAGCTGTTTTTT | CASSPVDTGELFF
TRBJ2-7 | . | . | TRBV6-5 | TGTGTCAGCAGTTACCGGGACGGTACCTACGAGCAGTACTTC | CVSSYRDGTYEQYF
TRBJ1-1 | . | . | TRBV12-3/TRBV12-4 | TGTGCCAGCAGTCCCGGTGGTCCGGGGGAAGCTTTCTTT | CASSPGGPGEAFF
TRBJ2-7 | TRBD1 | few | TRBV27 | TGTGCCAGCAGTCCGCGGACAGGGTGGTACGAGCAGTACTTC | CASSPRTGWYEQYF
TRBJ2-5 | TRBD2 | many | TRBV5-1 | TGCGCCAGCAGCTTGGAGGGACTAGCGTTAGAGACCCAGTACTTC | CASSLEGLALETQYF
TRBJ2-7 | . | many | TRBV6-1 | TGTGCCAGCCGATGGACGGTGGGGGACGAGCAGTACTTC | CASRWTVGDEQYF
TRBJ2-7 | . | once | TRBV11-1 | TGTGCCAGCAGCTTAGCTAGAGGGACAACAAAAGTGTACGAGCAGTACTTC | CASSLARGTTKVYEQYF
TRBJ1-2 | . | many | TRBV12-3/TRBV12-4 | TGTGCCAGCAGTTTAGGCCGACAAATCTATGGCTACACCTTC | CASSLGRQIYGYTF
TRBJ2-2 | . | . | TRBV6-1 | TGTGCCAGCAGTGACACAACAGGGTTCGGCCGGGAGCTGTTTTTT | CASSDTTGFGRELFF
TRBJ1-3 | . | many | TRBV5-1 | TGCGCCAGCAGCCACGACACCGCGTCTGGAAACACCATATATTTT | CASSHDTASGNTIYF
TRBJ2-7 | . | few | TRBV5-4 | TGTGCCAGCAGCTTTGGCGGAAAGTACGAGCAGTACTTC | CASSFGGKYEQYF
TRBJ2-5 | . | many | TRBV15 | TGTGCCACCAGCAACGTCGATCCCGGGACCCAGTACTTC | CATSNVDPGTQYF
TRBJ1-2 | . | many | TRBV12-3/TRBV12-4 | TGTGCCAGCAGCCGAAAAGCGCCTTACTATGGCTACACCTTC | CASSRKAPYYGYTF
TRBJ1-5 | TRBD1 | many | TRBV27 | TGTGCCAGCAGTTTACTTCCAGGGGGAATCAATCAGCCCCAGCATTTT | CASSLLPGGINQPQHF
TRBJ2-7 | . | many | TRBV7-2 | TGTGCCAGCAGCTTAAGGCAGAGCGAGACCTACGAGCAGTACTTC | CASSLRQSETYEQYF
TRBJ2-7 | TRBD2 | many | TRBV20-1 | TGCAGTGCTTTACTAGCGGCCGCCTACGAGCAGTACTTC | CSALLAAAYEQYF
TRBJ2-7 | TRBD1 | many | TRBV7-9 | TGTGCCAGCAGCGAGCCGACAGGGAATTCCTACGAGCAGTACTTC | CASSEPTGNSYEQYF
TRBJ1-2 | . | many | TRBV20-1 | TGCAGTGCTAGCGTTGTGACACTTTATGGCTACACCTTC | CSASVVTLYGYTF
TRBJ1-6 | TRBD1 | few | TRBV6-1 | TGTGCCAGCAGCGACGACAGGGGTAATTCACCCCTCCACTTT | CASSDDRGNSPLHF
TRBJ2-5 | . | many | TRBV6-5 | TGTGCCAGCAGGGTGACAGGTGGCCCCCAAGAGACCCAGTACTTC | CASRVTGGPQETQYF
TRBJ1-6 | . | many | TRBV19 | TGTGCCAGTAGTACTGGAGGGCGGATTGAAAACTCACCCCTCCACTTT | CASSTGGRIENSPLHF
TRBJ2-2 | . | many | TRBV7-2 | TGTGCCAGCAGCTTAGGCGCCAGGTGGGACGGGGAGCTGTTTTTT | CASSLGARWDGELFF
TRBJ1-2 | TRBD1 | few | TRBV20-1 | TGCAGTGCTAGCGGGCCGACAGGGAGATATGGCTACACCTTC | CSASGPTGRYGYTF
TRBJ2-7 | TRBD2 | many | TRBV20-1 | TGCAGTGTATTAGCGGGAGTGCGTGACGAGCAGTACTTC | CSVLAGVRDEQYF
TRBJ1-1 | TRBD1 | many | TRBV27 | TGTGCCAGCAGTCCCGACGGACAGGGTAGAACGAACACTGAAGCTTTCTTT | CASSPDGQGRTNTEAFF